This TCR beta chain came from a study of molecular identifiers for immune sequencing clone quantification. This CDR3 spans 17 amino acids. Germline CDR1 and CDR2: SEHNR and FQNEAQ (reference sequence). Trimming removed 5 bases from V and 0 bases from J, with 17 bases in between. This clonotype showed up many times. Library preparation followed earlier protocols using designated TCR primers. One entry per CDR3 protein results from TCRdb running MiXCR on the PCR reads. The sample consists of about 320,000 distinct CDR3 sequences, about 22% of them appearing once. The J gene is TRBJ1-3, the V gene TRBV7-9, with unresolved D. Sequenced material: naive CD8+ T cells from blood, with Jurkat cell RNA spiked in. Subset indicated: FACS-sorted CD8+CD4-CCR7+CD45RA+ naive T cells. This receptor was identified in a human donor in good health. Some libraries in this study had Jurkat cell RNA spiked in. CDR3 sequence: CASSTTLTTRSGNTIYF. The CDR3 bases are TGTGCCAGCAGCACGACCCTGACAACCCGCTCTGGAAACACCATATATTTT.